These 28 T cell receptor beta chains were all obtained from the same sample, sequenced in a study of T-cell memory formation after mild COVID-19. TCRdb reprocessed the 5' RACE reads with MiXCR, giving one entry per CDR3 protein. The sample lists 360,000 or so distinct CDR3 sequences, 28% seen once, with approximately 13% in the top ten. Sequencing used PBMCs or a T cell subset sorted from them (not recorded which). The receptors were sampled from an adult woman who had mild COVID-19 (a few samples of this study predate the infection). Cell type and time point are not known.

This clonotype was detected only once. The rearrangement joins TRBV5-1 to TRBJ1-1; D may be TRBD1 (5 bases). This CDR3 has 16 amino acids. The germline CDR1 and CDR2 sequences are SGHRS and YFSETQ. Trimming cost V 3 bases and J 2 bases, with 17 bases left between them. The CDR3 sequence: CASSSGSGSFNTEAFF. In DNA, the CDR3 is TGCGCCAGCAGCTCTGGGTCAGGGTCTTTTAACACTGAAGCTTTCTTT.

The chain carries TRBV5-1 and TRBJ1-4; 9 bases match TRBD1. With V trimmed by 7 bases and J by 8 bases, 12 bases remained unmatched. In germline, CDR1 is SGHRS, CDR2 YFSETQ. The CDR3 is 15 amino acids. CDR3 coding DNA: TGCGCCAGCCGGGCGGGACAGGGTTCTAGCGAAAAACTGTTTTTT. As protein: CASRAGQGSSEKLFF.

There are a few counts of this clonotype. V is TRBV7-9 and J is TRBJ2-1; D perhaps matches TRBD1 (5 bases). CDR1 is SEHNR and CDR2 is FQNEAQ in the germline V gene (reference sequence). The CDR3 consists of 15 residues. V lost 5 bases and J lost 2, with 13 bases in between. The CDR3 region is CASSQGSKPYNEQFF. CDR3 nucleotide sequence: TGTGCCAGCAGCCAGGGATCGAAGCCCTACAATGAGCAGTTCTTC.

The CDR3: CASVLAGADTQYF. In DNA form, the CDR3 reads TGTGCCAGCGTACTAGCGGGGGCAGATACGCAGTATTTT. The chain joins TRBV7-8 to TRBJ2-3, with 11 positions matching TRBD2. The CDR3 runs 13 residues. Germline V lookup: CDR1 SGHVS, CDR2 FQNEAQ. V gave up 8 bases and J gave up 4 bases; unmatched junction bases: 2.

The genes are TRBV28 and TRBJ1-1; 8 nucleotides line up with TRBD1. Germline V gene sequence: CDR1 MDHEN, CDR2 SYDVKM. V was clipped by 2 bases and J by 8 bases; unmatched bases: 4. CDR3 length: 13 amino acids. For the CDR3, the DNA is TGTGCCAGCAGTTTAGTGAACAGGGGGGAAGCTTTCTTT. Protein sequence: CASSLVNRGEAFF.

This sequence joins TRBV15 and TRBJ2-1, with 12 bases matching TRBD2. The CDR3 is made up of 20 amino acids. Germline V gene data show CDR1 as LNHNV and CDR2 as YYDKDF (reference sequence). Trimming at V came to 1 base and at J to 4 bases, leaving 14 bases not matched to a gene. This chain's CDR3 is CATSRAGLAGTPGIYNEQFF. Written as DNA, the CDR3 is TGTGCCACCAGCAGAGCCGGACTAGCGGGGACCCCGGGGATATACAATGAGCAGTTCTTC.

The table lists this clonotype with a few counts. The CDR3 sequence is CASSLETAGSYEQYF. The CDR3 bases are TGTGCCAGCAGCTTAGAGACAGCTGGCTCCTACGAGCAGTACTTC. This chain uses TRBV7-9 with TRBJ2-7, with TRBD1 as a possible D gene (5 bases). This CDR3 spans 15 amino acids. The V end lost 1 base, the J end lost 0 bases, and 10 bases lay between the germline ends. CDR1 SEHNR and CDR2 FQNEAQ come from the germline V gene (reference sequence). The full variable domain, with the rest looked up from reference TRBV7-9 and TRBJ2-7, is DTGVSQNPRHKITKRGQNVTFRCDPISEHNRLYWYRQTLGQGPEFLTYFQNEAQLEKSRLLSDRFSAERPKGSFSTLEIQRTEQGDSAMYLCASSLETAGSYEQYFGPGTRLTVT.

The J gene is TRBJ1-4, the V gene TRBV9; perhaps TRBD1 as D (5 bases). Looked up from germline, CDR1 is SGDLS and CDR2 is YYNGEE. This CDR3 is 16 amino acids long. V gave up 0 bases and J gave up 8 bases, with 17 bases separating them. The CDR3 here is CASSVGGSGLTEKLFF. The CDR3 nucleotides are TGTGCCAGCAGCGTAGGAGGGTCGGGGCTTACCGAAAAACTGTTTTTT.

This clonotype was recorded only once. This rearrangement joins TRBV6-1 to TRBJ1-1, with D possibly TRBD1 on 6 matching bases. This CDR3 region has 17 residues. CDR1 and CDR2 from the germline V gene are MNHNS and SASEGT. V lost 0 bases to trimming and J lost 1 base, with 15 bases between them. This CDR3 reads CASSEALGGLTNTEAFF. In DNA, the CDR3 is TGTGCCAGCAGTGAAGCGCTAGGGGGACTGACGAACACTGAAGCTTTCTTT.

The V gene is TRBV5-1, the J gene TRBJ1-1; TRBD1 agrees at 7 bases. Losses at the gene ends were 4 bases for V and 5 bases for J; bases not matched to a gene: 8. Germline V gene sequence: CDR1 SGHRS, CDR2 YFSETQ. The CDR3 totals 14 residues. In DNA, the CDR3 is TGCGCCAGCAGCACCACAGGGGCGGGGACTGAAGCTTTCTTT. Its translation: CASSTTGAGTEAFF.

This clonotype has a handful of counts. The V and J genes are TRBV20-1 and TRBJ2-3; TRBD2 matches at 10 bases. The V gene's germline CDR1 is DFQATT and CDR2 SNEGSKA (reference sequence). Trimming took 3 bases from V and 4 from J; bases not matched to a gene: 10. This CDR3 is 16 amino acids long. CDR3 sequence (DNA): TGCAGTGCTAGCCTAGCGGGAGTTTTCGTGGCAGATACGCAGTATTTT. As protein: CSASLAGVFVADTQYF.

The J gene is TRBJ2-1, the V gene TRBV9, with D possibly being TRBD1 (5 bases). CDR1 and CDR2 from the germline V gene are SGDLS and YYNGEE. V lost 7 bases to trimming and J lost 11 bases, with 13 bases between them. The CDR3 sequence is 11 residues long. The chain's CDR3 is CASRQGVQQFF. CDR3 sequence (DNA): TGTGCCAGCCGGCAAGGGGTGCAGCAGTTCTTC.

There are a few counts of this clonotype. V usage is TRBV20-1 and J usage is TRBJ2-7; D is perhaps TRBD2 (5 bases). V shed 3 bases and J shed 3 bases, with 15 bases lying between them. The CDR3 has 14 amino acids. Germline loops: CDR1 DFQATT, CDR2 SNEGSKA (reference sequence). The CDR3 here is CSASDKTNYYEQYF. CDR3 in DNA: TGCAGTGCTAGTGATAAGACTAATTACTACGAGCAGTACTTC.

J is TRBJ1-1 and V is TRBV12-3 or TRBV12-4; no firm D call. The CDR3 spans 15 residues. Deletions cut 6 bases from V and 0 bases from J, with 14 bases between. The CDR3 bases are TGTGCCAGCAGCAAGGCCTCGATGATGAACACTGAAGCTTTCTTT. Encoded protein: CASSKASMMNTEAFF.

This clonotype appeared a few times. The J gene is TRBJ2-3, the V gene TRBV7-3, with TRBD1 identical over 7 bases. Trimming removed 2 bases from V and 14 bases from J; junction bases left unmatched: 7. The CDR3 sequence is 12 residues long. The germline gives CDR1 SGHTA, CDR2 FQGTGA. CDR3 bases: TGTGCCAGCAGCTTAGAGACAGGGTCTTGGTATTTT. Amino acid sequence: CASSLETGSWYF.

The chain employs TRBV10-3 and TRBJ1-1; TRBD1 aligns across 7 bases. CDR3 size: 13 residues. Germline loops: CDR1 ENHRY, CDR2 SYGVKD. V dropped 2 bases and J dropped 4; count of bases not matched to a gene: 1. The CDR3 is CAISEQGGTEAFF. The CDR3 DNA is TGTGCCATCAGTGAGCAGGGGGGCACTGAAGCTTTCTTT.

This clonotype has a handful of counts. The rearrangement links TRBV5-1 to TRBJ2-3; TRBD2 aligns across 9 bases. CDR3 length: 15 residues. The V and J ends lost 0 bases and 4 bases, in that order; junction bases with no gene match: 3. Germline loops: CDR1 SGHRS, CDR2 YFSETQ. The CDR3 DNA reads as TGCGCCAGCAGCTTGGTAGTAGCGGGAGCAGATACGCAGTATTTT. Residues: CASSLVVAGADTQYF.

This clonotype has more than one count but fewer than ten. This chain uses TRBV7-9 with TRBJ1-5; tentatively, D is TRBD1 (6 bases). CDR3 length: 16 amino acids. Germline assignment: CDR1 SEHNR and CDR2 FQNEAQ (reference sequence). The V and J ends lost 2 bases and 0 bases respectively, with 11 bases between them. CDR3 in DNA: TGTGCCAGCAGCTTATACAGGGTCGGTAGCAATCAGCCCCAGCATTTT. This sequence encodes CASSLYRVGSNQPQHF.

V is TRBV20-1 and J is TRBJ1-2, with TRBD1 matching 11 bases. J lost 8 bases, V lost 3 bases, and 14 bases had no gene match. The CDR3 contains 16 residues. The germline V gene encodes CDR1 DFQATT and CDR2 SNEGSKA (reference sequence). The chain's CDR3 is CSARGGQGARSGGYTF. CDR3 nucleotide sequence: TGCAGTGCTAGGGGTGGACAGGGGGCAAGGTCAGGGGGCTACACCTTC.

This clonotype was detected a few times. The genes are TRBV10-3 and TRBJ2-7; no clear D. This CDR3 has 14 amino acids. Germline values: CDR1 ENHRY, CDR2 SYGVKD. V shed 6 bases and J shed 0 bases, with 12 bases lying between them. DNA of the CDR3: TGTGCCATCAGCGGATTAAGCAGCTCCTACGAGCAGTACTTC. Residues: CAISGLSSSYEQYF.

This clonotype was seen more than once but under ten times. The CDR3 nucleotides read TGTGCCAGTAGACGGGGCGTCTCGAACACTGAAGCTTTCTTT. Protein product: CASRRGVSNTEAFF. The chain carries TRBV19 and TRBJ1-1, with D possibly being TRBD1 (5 bases). The CDR3 totals 14 residues. Germline CDR1 reads LNHDA; CDR2 reads SQIVND (reference sequence). V lost 6 bases and J 1 base, leaving 12 bases between the germline ends.

The V gene is TRBV24-1, the J gene TRBJ2-3, with 7 bases aligning to TRBD1. The V gene's germline CDR1 is KGHDR and CDR2 SFDVKD. This CDR3 is 15 amino acids long. The J segment lost 6 bases and the V segment lost 4 bases, leaving 9 bases of the junction unmatched. CDR3 in DNA: TGTGCCACCAGTGACCATGGACAGGAGGTTGATACGCAGTATTTT. It specifies CATSDHGQEVDTQYF.

This clonotype was detected many times. This chain joins TRBV5-1 and TRBJ2-3; weak D call: TRBD1 (5 bases). The CDR3 runs 17 residues. Between the trimmed V and J ends, which lost 0 bases and 5 bases, there was a span of 19 bases. Germline CDR1 reads SGHRS; CDR2 reads YFSETQ. The CDR3 protein is CASSLVLGKGAGDTQYF. As DNA, the CDR3 is TGCGCCAGCAGCTTGGTTTTGGGAAAAGGGGCTGGAGATACGCAGTATTTT.

This clonotype came up a few times. The chain joins TRBV2 to TRBJ1-2; 7 positions agree with TRBD1. The J segment lost 8 bases and the V segment lost 4 bases, leaving 10 bases of the junction unmatched. This CDR3 is 14 amino acids long. Looked up from germline, CDR1 is SNHLY and CDR2 is FYNNEI. The CDR3 here is CASSGRGQLGGYTF. In DNA form, the CDR3 reads TGTGCCAGCAGTGGCCGGGGACAGCTGGGCGGCTACACCTTC.

This clonotype was observed a single time. CDR3 residues: CASSWGQGVNSPLHF. In nucleotides, the CDR3 is TGTGCCAGCAGCTGGGGCCAGGGGGTTAATTCACCCCTCCACTTT. V gene TRBV7-2 combines with J gene TRBJ1-6, with 7 nucleotides matching TRBD1. Per the germline V gene, CDR1 is SGHTA and CDR2 is FQGNSA. The V segment lost 4 bases and the J segment 6 bases; nucleotides outside the gene matches: 6. This CDR3 region has 15 residues.

The table lists this clonotype with many counts. Here the CDR3 DNA reads TGCGCCAGCAGCTTCGGACAGGGGGGAACAGATACGCAGTATTTT. It yields the protein CASSFGQGGTDTQYF. The chain is built from TRBV5-1 and TRBJ2-3; TRBD1 agrees at 10 bases. Germline trimming cut 2 bases from V and 3 bases from J; bases unmatched to any gene: 3. Germline V gene data show CDR1 as SGHRS and CDR2 as YFSETQ. This CDR3 region has 15 residues.

The gene calls are TRBV29-1 and TRBJ1-4; no definite D call. CDR1 is SQVTM, CDR2 ANQGSEA, per germline. The CDR3 contains 12 residues. Trimming pared 8 bases from V and 3 bases from J, leaving 10 bases between. CDR3 in DNA: TGCAGCTACGCCGGGCCTAATGAAAAACTGTTTTTT. Translating gives CSYAGPNEKLFF.

The chain has TRBV20-1 and TRBJ1-6, with D tentatively TRBD1 (5 bases). Germline CDR1 is DFQATT and CDR2 is SNEGSKA (reference sequence). The V and J ends lost 6 bases and 6 bases respectively, with 15 bases between them. The CDR3 length is 14 residues. CDR3 amino acids: CSASSQGGNSPLHF. The CDR3 DNA is TGCAGTGCCTCCTCCCAGGGTGGTAATTCACCCCTCCACTTT.